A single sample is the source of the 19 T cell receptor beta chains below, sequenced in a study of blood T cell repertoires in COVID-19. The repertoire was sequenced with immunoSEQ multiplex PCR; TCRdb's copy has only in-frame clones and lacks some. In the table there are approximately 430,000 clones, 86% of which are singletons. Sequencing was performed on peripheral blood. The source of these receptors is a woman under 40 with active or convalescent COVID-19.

For the CDR3, the DNA is TGTGCTAGTGGTTTGGTTTTAGGGGGACCTAATGAAAAACTGTTTTTT. It codes for CASGLVLGGPNEKLFF. The chain employs TRBV12-5 and TRBJ1-4; possible D gene TRBD1, 6 bases. The CDR3 is made up of 16 amino acids. V was trimmed by 0 bases and J by 3 bases, leaving 11 bases between them. Per germline, CDR1 LGHNT and CDR2 FRNRAP. Supplemented by reference TRBV12-5 and TRBJ1-4, the full variable domain reads DARVTQTPRHKVTEMGQEVTMRCQPILGHNTVFWYRQTMMQGLELLAYFRNRAPLDDSGMPKDRFSAEMPDATLATLKIQPSEPRDSAVYFCASGLVLGGPNEKLFFGSGTQLSVL.

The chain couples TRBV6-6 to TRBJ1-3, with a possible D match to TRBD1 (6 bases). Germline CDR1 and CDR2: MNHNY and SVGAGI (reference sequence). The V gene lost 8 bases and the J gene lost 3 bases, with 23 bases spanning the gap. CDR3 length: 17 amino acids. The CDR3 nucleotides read TGTGCCAGCTGTCGGCAGGGGCTCCCTCTAGGTGGAAACACCATATATTTT. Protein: CASCRQGLPLGGNTIYF.

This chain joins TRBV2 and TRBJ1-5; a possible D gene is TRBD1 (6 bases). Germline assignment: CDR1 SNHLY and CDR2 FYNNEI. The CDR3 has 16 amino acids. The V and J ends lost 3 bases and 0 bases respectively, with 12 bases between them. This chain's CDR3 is CASSDRQAYSNQPQHF. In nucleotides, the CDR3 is TGTGCCAGCAGTGATCGACAGGCTTATAGCAATCAGCCCCAGCATTTT. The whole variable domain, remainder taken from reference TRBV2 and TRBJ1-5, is EPEVTQTPSHQVTQMGQEVILRCVPISNHLYFYWYRQILGQKVEFLVSFYNNEISEKSEIFDDQFSVERPDGSNFTLKIRSTKLEDSAMYFCASSDRQAYSNQPQHFGDGTRLSIL.

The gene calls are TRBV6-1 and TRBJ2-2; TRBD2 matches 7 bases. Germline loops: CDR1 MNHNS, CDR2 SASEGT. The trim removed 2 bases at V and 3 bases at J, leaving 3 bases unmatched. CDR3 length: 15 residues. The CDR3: CASSETGGDTGELFF. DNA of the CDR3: TGTGCCAGCAGTGAAACGGGGGGTGACACCGGGGAGCTGTTTTTT.

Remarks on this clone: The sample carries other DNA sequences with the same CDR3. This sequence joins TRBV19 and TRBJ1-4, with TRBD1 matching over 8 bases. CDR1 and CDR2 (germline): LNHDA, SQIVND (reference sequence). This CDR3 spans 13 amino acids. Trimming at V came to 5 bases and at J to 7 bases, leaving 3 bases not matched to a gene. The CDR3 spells CASSGQGGEKLFF. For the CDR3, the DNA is TGTGCCAGTAGTGGACAGGGAGGTGAAAAACTGTTTTTT.

DNA of the CDR3: TGCGCCAGCAGCTTTAGCGGGGTTACCTACAATGAGCAGTTCTTC. Residues: CASSFSGVTYNEQFF. This chain joins TRBV5-1 and TRBJ2-1, with 8 nucleotides matching TRBD2. The V and J ends lost 2 bases and 2 bases, in that order; junction bases with no gene match: 3. There are 15 residues in the CDR3. From germline, CDR1 is SGHRS and CDR2 YFSETQ.

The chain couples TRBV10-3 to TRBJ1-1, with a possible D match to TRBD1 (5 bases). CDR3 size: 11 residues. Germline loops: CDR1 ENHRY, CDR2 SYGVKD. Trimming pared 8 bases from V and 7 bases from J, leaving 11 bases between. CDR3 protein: CAIGGTLEAFF. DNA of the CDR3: TGTGCCATCGGCGGGACCCTTGAAGCTTTCTTT.

CDR3: CASSDAWASNTEAFF. In DNA, the CDR3 is TGTGCCAGCAGCGACGCGTGGGCCTCGAACACTGAAGCTTTCTTT. The chain has TRBV6-5 and TRBJ1-1; D ambiguous. This CDR3 is 15 amino acids long. Germline-derived CDR1 and CDR2 are MNHEY and SVGAGI. V lost 6 bases, J lost 1 base, and 15 bases lay in between.

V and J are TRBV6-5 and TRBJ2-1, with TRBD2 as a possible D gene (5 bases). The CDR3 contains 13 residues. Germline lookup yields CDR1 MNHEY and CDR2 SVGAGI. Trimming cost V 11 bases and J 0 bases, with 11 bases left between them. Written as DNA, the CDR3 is TGTGCCGCACGGGATAGCTCCTACAATGAGCAGTTCTTC. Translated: CAARDSSYNEQFF.

The CDR3 DNA reads as TGTGCCAGTAGTACAAGTGGAGGGTCTGTCTACGAGCAGTACTTC. Translation gives CASSTSGGSVYEQYF. V usage is TRBV19 and J usage is TRBJ2-7, with D perhaps TRBD2 (6 bases). Trimming left V 4 bases short and J 3 bases short, with 16 bases between. The germline V gene encodes CDR1 LNHDA and CDR2 SQIVND (reference sequence). This CDR3 has 15 residues.

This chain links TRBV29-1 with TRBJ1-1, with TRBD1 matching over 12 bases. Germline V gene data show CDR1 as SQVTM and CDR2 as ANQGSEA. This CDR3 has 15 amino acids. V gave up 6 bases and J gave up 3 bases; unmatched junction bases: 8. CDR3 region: CSVSGTGGMYTEAFF. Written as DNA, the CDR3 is TGCAGCGTGTCCGGGACAGGGGGCATGTACACTGAAGCTTTCTTT.

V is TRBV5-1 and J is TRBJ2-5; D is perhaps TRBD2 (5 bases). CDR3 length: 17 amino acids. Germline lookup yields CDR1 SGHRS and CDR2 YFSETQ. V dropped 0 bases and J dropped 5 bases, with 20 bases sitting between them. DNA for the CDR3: TGCGCCAGCAGCTTGGCGCAGGACTCCGCAGTGGGGGAGACCCAGTACTTC. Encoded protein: CASSLAQDSAVGETQYF.

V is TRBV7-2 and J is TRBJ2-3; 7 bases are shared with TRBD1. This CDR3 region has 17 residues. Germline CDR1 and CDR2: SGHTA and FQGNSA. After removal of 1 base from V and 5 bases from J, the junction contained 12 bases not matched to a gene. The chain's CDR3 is CASSLGVQGLGIDTQYF. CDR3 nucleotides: TGTGCCAGCAGCTTAGGGGTACAGGGGCTCGGGATAGATACGCAGTATTTT.

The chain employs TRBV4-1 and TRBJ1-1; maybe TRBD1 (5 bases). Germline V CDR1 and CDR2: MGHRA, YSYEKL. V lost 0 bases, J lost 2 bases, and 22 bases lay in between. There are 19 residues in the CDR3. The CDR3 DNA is TGCGCCAGCAGCCAAGATCCCCCTTCGGCGACAGCAAAAAACACTGAAGCTTTCTTT. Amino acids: CASSQDPPSATAKNTEAFF.

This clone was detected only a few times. CDR3 in amino acids: CASSHAGASVVYEQYF. DNA of the CDR3: TGTGCCAGCAGCCACGCTGGGGCTTCGGTGGTCTACGAGCAGTACTTC. V usage is TRBV7-2 and J usage is TRBJ2-7, with D tentatively TRBD1 (5 bases). This CDR3 has 16 amino acids. The V gene's germline CDR1 is SGHTA and CDR2 FQGNSA. Between the trimmed V and J ends, which lost 5 bases and 3 bases, there was a span of 20 bases.

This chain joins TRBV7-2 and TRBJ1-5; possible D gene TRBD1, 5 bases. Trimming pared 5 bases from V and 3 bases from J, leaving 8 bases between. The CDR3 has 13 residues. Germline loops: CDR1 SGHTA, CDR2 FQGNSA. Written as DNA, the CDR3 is TGTGCCAGCAGCGGGGGGAACAATCAGCCCCAGCATTTT. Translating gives CASSGGNNQPQHF.

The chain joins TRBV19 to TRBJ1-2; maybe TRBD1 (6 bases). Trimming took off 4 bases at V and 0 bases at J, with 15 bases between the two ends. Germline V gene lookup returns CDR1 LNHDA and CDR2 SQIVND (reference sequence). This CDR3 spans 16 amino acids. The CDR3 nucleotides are TGTGCCAGTAGTACATCCGGTAGGGACACTAACTATGGCTACACCTTC. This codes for CASSTSGRDTNYGYTF.

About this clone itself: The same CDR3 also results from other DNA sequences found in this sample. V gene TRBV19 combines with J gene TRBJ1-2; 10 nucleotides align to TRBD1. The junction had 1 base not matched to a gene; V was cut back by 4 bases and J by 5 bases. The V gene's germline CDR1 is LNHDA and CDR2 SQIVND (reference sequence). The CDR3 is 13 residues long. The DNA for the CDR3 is TGTGCCAGTAGTACGGGACAGGGGTATGGCTACACCTTC. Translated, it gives CASSTGQGYGYTF. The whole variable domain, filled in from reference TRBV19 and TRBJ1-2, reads DGGITQSPKYLFRKEGQNVTLSCEQNLNHDAMYWYRQDPGQGLRLIYYSQIVNDFQKGDIAEGYSVSREKKESFPLTVTSAQKNPTAFYLCASSTGQGYGYTFGSGTRLTVV.

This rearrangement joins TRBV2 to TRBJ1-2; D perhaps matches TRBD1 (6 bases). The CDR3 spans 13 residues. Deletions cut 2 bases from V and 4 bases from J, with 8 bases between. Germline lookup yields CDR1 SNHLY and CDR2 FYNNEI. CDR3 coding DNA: TGTGCCAGCAGTGAATTACAGGGCTATGGCTACACCTTC. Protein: CASSELQGYGYTF. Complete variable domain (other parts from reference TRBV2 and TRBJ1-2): EPEVTQTPSHQVTQMGQEVILRCVPISNHLYFYWYRQILGQKVEFLVSFYNNEISEKSEIFDDQFSVERPDGSNFTLKIRSTKLEDSAMYFCASSELQGYGYTFGSGTRLTVV.